The 28 T cell receptor beta chains in this list originate from one sample, sequenced in a study of blood T cell repertoires in COVID-19. Some clones are missing from TCRdb's copy, which holds only in-frame ones; the method was immunoSEQ multiplex PCR. The table lists approximately 80,000 clones, around 77% of them singletons. Specimen: peripheral blood. Receptors originate from a human donor in a cohort sampled during active COVID-19.

CDR3 DNA: TGTGCCACCAGCAAGGACAGGCGCTCTGGGGCCAACGTCCTGACTTTC. Its protein product is CATSKDRRSGANVLTF. The chain uses TRBV15 and TRBJ2-6; 7 nucleotides align to TRBD1. After removal of 4 bases from V and 0 bases from J, the junction contained 3 bases not matched to a gene. This CDR3 has 16 residues. Germline V gives CDR1 LNHNV, CDR2 YYDKDF (reference sequence).

The chain combines TRBV28 with TRBJ1-2; 9 bases fit TRBD1. Germline V gives CDR1 MDHEN, CDR2 SYDVKM. V dropped 6 bases and J dropped 4; count of bases not matched to a gene: 9. CDR3 length: 15 residues. This CDR3 is CASSSLGTGTYGYTF. Written as DNA, the CDR3 is TGTGCCAGCAGCTCCCTGGGGACAGGGACCTATGGCTACACCTTC.

The CDR3: CSASSGGLNSPLHF. The CDR3 DNA sequence: TGCAGTGCTAGTAGCGGGGGCCTTAATTCACCCCTCCACTTT. The chain recombines TRBV20-1 with TRBJ1-6, with D possibly TRBD1 on 6 matching bases. V gave up 3 bases and J gave up 6 bases, with 12 bases separating them. Germline V lookup: CDR1 DFQATT, CDR2 SNEGSKA (reference sequence). The CDR3 is 14 residues long.

V gene TRBV5-6 combines with J gene TRBJ1-4; the D gene is possibly TRBD1 (6 bases). The length of the CDR3 is 14 residues. CDR1 is SGHDT and CDR2 is YYEEEE in the germline V gene. V lost 4 bases to trimming and J lost 5 bases, with 12 bases between them. The CDR3 region is CASSLLTGNEKLFF. In DNA, the CDR3 is TGTGCCAGCAGCCTCTTGACAGGCAATGAAAAACTGTTTTTT.

The chain uses TRBV5-1 and TRBJ1-2, with 11 positions matching TRBD1. The CDR3 runs to 14 residues. V was clipped by 3 bases and J by 4 bases; unmatched bases: 2. Germline V CDR1 and CDR2: SGHRS, YFSETQ. The CDR3 nucleotides are TGCGCCAGCAGCTCCGGGACAGGGGGCTATGGCTACACCTTC. This encodes CASSSGTGGYGYTF.

The chain is built from TRBV19 and TRBJ2-2, with 10 bases matching TRBD2. V was pared by 7 bases and J by 1 base, with 3 bases of the junction left unmatched. Germline CDR1 LNHDA, CDR2 SQIVND (reference sequence). The CDR3 is 15 residues long. The CDR3 sequence: CASTRTSGNTGELFF. CDR3 DNA sequence: TGTGCCAGTACCCGGACTAGCGGGAACACCGGGGAGCTGTTTTTT. The full variable domain, in which reference TRBV19 and TRBJ2-2 provide the parts outside the CDR3, is DGGITQSPKYLFRKEGQNVTLSCEQNLNHDAMYWYRQDPGQGLRLIYYSQIVNDFQKGDIAEGYSVSREKKESFPLTVTSAQKNPTAFYLCASTRTSGNTGELFFGEGSRLTVL.

The V gene is TRBV30, the J gene TRBJ1-1, with 8 bases identical to TRBD1. The CDR3 length is 15 residues. CDR1 is GTSNPN and CDR2 is SVGIG in the germline V gene (reference sequence). Germline trimming cut 2 bases from V and 1 base from J; bases unmatched to any gene: 6. Here the CDR3 reads CAWSPRDRQNTEAFF. Written as DNA, the CDR3 is TGTGCCTGGAGTCCGCGGGACAGGCAGAACACTGAAGCTTTCTTT.

This clone appeared a single time. The rearrangement joins TRBV18 to TRBJ2-7; D remains ambiguous. This CDR3 is built from 14 residues. Germline CDR1 is KGHSH and CDR2 is LQKENI. The V end was cut by 3 bases, the J end by 0 bases, with 9 bases between. The CDR3 spells CASSPTESSYEQYF. CDR3 DNA: TGTGCCAGCTCACCCACAGAGAGCTCCTACGAGCAGTACTTC.

The chain employs TRBV4-2 and TRBJ2-5; 13 bases align to TRBD2. V was pared by 4 bases and J by 2 bases, with 1 base of the junction left unmatched. Germline CDR1 and CDR2: LGHNA and YNFKEQ. CDR3 length: 15 residues. The CDR3 DNA reads as TGTGCCAGCAGCCGGACTAGCGGGAGACAAGAGACCCAGTACTTC. Its translation is CASSRTSGRQETQYF.

The rearrangement links TRBV5-1 to TRBJ2-7; 8 nucleotides agree with TRBD2. Germline CDR1 reads SGHRS; CDR2 reads YFSETQ. The CDR3 totals 15 residues. J lost 2 bases, V lost 4 bases, and 8 bases had no gene match. CDR3: CASSVERGPTYEQYF. The CDR3 DNA reads TGCGCCAGCAGCGTGGAGCGGGGGCCAACCTACGAGCAGTACTTC.

The chain couples TRBV11-3 to TRBJ2-7, with D maybe TRBD2 (6 bases). The CDR3 sequence is 15 residues long. Germline V gene sequence: CDR1 SGHNT, CDR2 YENEEA. V was clipped by 2 bases and J by 2 bases, with 13 bases between them. The CDR3, as DNA: TGTGCCAGCAGCTTATTTGCGGGATCCCCCTACGAGCAGTACTTC. As protein: CASSLFAGSPYEQYF. Drawing the rest from reference TRBV11-3 and TRBJ2-7, the complete variable domain is EAGVVQSPRYKIIEKKQPVAFWCNPISGHNTLYWYLQNLGQGPELLIRYENEEAVDDSQLPKDRFSAERLKGVDSTLKIQPAELGDSAVYLCASSLFAGSPYEQYFGPGTRLTVT.

This clone has just a few counts. CDR3 sequence reads: CARQVNSPLHF. CDR3 coding DNA: TGTGCCCGACAGGTTAATTCACCCCTCCACTTT. This chain connects TRBV6-5 to TRBJ1-6, with a weak D call TRBD1 (6 bases). Per the germline V gene, CDR1 is MNHEY and CDR2 is SVGAGI. Trimming pared 11 bases from V and 6 bases from J, leaving 8 bases between. The CDR3 totals 11 residues.

This clone was found a few times. V gene TRBV7-8 combines with J gene TRBJ2-7; the match to TRBD2 covers 13 bases. Losses at the gene ends were 6 bases for V and 3 bases for J; bases not matched to a gene: 5. Germline V gene lookup returns CDR1 SGHVS and CDR2 FQNEAQ. The CDR3 runs 15 residues. CDR3 residues: CASRRTSGGNYEQYF. In DNA form, the CDR3 reads TGTGCCAGCAGACGGACTAGCGGGGGTAACTACGAGCAGTACTTC.

V gene TRBV6-2 or TRBV6-3 combines with J gene TRBJ2-1; D is perhaps TRBD1 (7 bases). Germline CDR1 reads MNHEY; CDR2 reads SVGEGT. Between the trimmed V and J ends, which lost 0 bases and 5 bases, there was a span of 14 bases. CDR3 length equals 16 residues. The chain's CDR3 is CASSYSGRGVNNEQFF. The CDR3 coding sequence is TGTGCCAGCAGTTACTCGGGCAGGGGGGTGAACAATGAGCAGTTCTTC.

The chain couples TRBV2 to TRBJ2-2; 10 nucleotides line up with TRBD1. V was pared by 5 bases and J by 4 bases, with 4 bases of the junction left unmatched. Germline CDR1 reads SNHLY; CDR2 reads FYNNEI. The CDR3 has 15 residues. The CDR3 nucleotides read TGTGCCAGCAGTTCCGGACAGGGGGGCACCGGGGAGCTGTTTTTT. Amino acid sequence: CASSSGQGGTGELFF.

The rearrangement joins TRBV2 to TRBJ1-2; TRBD1 is a possible D gene (5 bases). This CDR3 has 15 residues. Germline V gives CDR1 SNHLY, CDR2 FYNNEI. Trimming left V 2 bases short and J 3 bases short, with 13 bases between. CDR3 DNA sequence: TGTGCCAGCAGTGAACCCAGGGTGACCCACTATGGCTACACCTTC. This translates into CASSEPRVTHYGYTF. Combining the CDR3 with reference TRBV2 and TRBJ1-2 gives the whole variable domain EPEVTQTPSHQVTQMGQEVILRCVPISNHLYFYWYRQILGQKVEFLVSFYNNEISEKSEIFDDQFSVERPDGSNFTLKIRSTKLEDSAMYFCASSEPRVTHYGYTFGSGTRLTVV.

This chain connects TRBV27 to TRBJ1-5; 7 bases match TRBD1. The V and J ends lost 2 bases and 2 bases, in that order; junction bases with no gene match: 9. Germline V lookup: CDR1 MNHEY, CDR2 SMNVEV (reference sequence). The CDR3 is made up of 17 amino acids. CDR3 loop: CASSLPYRGRGNQPQHF. For the CDR3, the DNA is TGTGCCAGCAGTTTACCCTACAGGGGAAGAGGCAATCAGCCCCAGCATTTT.

The rearrangement links TRBV5-1 to TRBJ1-1, with 9 bases lining up with TRBD1. The germline V gene has CDR1 SGHRS and CDR2 YFSETQ. The length of the CDR3 is 14 residues. V trimming: 4 bases; J trimming: 1 base; junction bases outside the gene matches: 2. CDR3 sequence reads: CASSQDRGNTEAFF. The CDR3 region has the DNA TGCGCCAGCAGCCAGGACAGGGGGAACACTGAAGCTTTCTTT.

The CDR3 sequence: CASSSRDRGAFF. For the CDR3, the DNA is TGTGCCAGCAGCTCCCGGGACAGGGGAGCTTTCTTT. The chain employs TRBV5-4 and TRBJ1-1, with 10 bases that match TRBD1. Germline values: CDR1 SGHNT, CDR2 YYREEE (reference sequence). Trimming at V came to 3 bases and at J to 10 bases, leaving 3 bases not matched to a gene. The CDR3 is 12 amino acids. Based on the CDR3 plus reference TRBV5-4 and TRBJ1-1, the full variable domain is ETGVTQSPTHLIKTRGQQVTLRCSSQSGHNTVSWYQQALGQGPQFIFQYYREEENGRGNFPPRFSGLQFPNYSSELNVNALELDDSALYLCASSSRDRGAFFGQGTRLTVV.

This chain links TRBV28 with TRBJ1-2; D not resolved. Trimming took 4 bases from V and 8 from J, leaving 14 bases between them. CDR1 is MDHEN, CDR2 SYDVKM, per germline. This CDR3 has 13 amino acids. The CDR3 DNA sequence: TGTGCCAGCAGTTCAACAGCCGGTGGAGGCTACACCTTC. Its translation is CASSSTAGGGYTF.

The genes are TRBV30 and TRBJ1-5; D is uncertain. Germline-derived CDR1 and CDR2 are GTSNPN and SVGIG (reference sequence). V was clipped by 2 bases and J by 7 bases, with 12 bases between them. The CDR3 extends over 13 amino acids. The CDR3 DNA sequence: TGTGCCTGGAGTATAGGGAGCGGACAGCCCCAGCATTTT. Residues: CAWSIGSGQPQHF.

This clone has just a few counts. The chain has TRBV7-9 and TRBJ1-1; maybe TRBD1 (6 bases). This CDR3 has 15 amino acids. Deletions cut 5 bases from V and 3 bases from J, with 16 bases between. From germline, CDR1 is SEHNR and CDR2 FQNEAQ (reference sequence). The CDR3 sequence: CASSPQSTGDTEAFF. Here the CDR3 DNA reads TGTGCCAGCAGCCCCCAATCGACAGGCGACACTGAAGCTTTCTTT.

The chain carries TRBV5-1 and TRBJ1-2; D gene ambiguous. The V gene's germline CDR1 is SGHRS and CDR2 YFSETQ. The CDR3 length is 15 residues. Trimming left V 4 bases short and J 0 bases short, with 13 bases between. The CDR3 DNA follows: TGCGCCAGCAGCATCTACAGCTCCTCTAACTATGGCTACACCTTC. Translated, it gives CASSIYSSSNYGYTF.

The chain links TRBV5-1 to TRBJ1-1; the match to TRBD1 covers 7 bases. Germline CDR1 reads SGHRS; CDR2 reads YFSETQ. This CDR3 is built from 13 residues. With 6 bases clipped from V and 4 bases from J, the junction kept 6 bases outside the gene matches. In nucleotides, the CDR3 is TGCGCCAGCACCCCAGGGGGGACCACTGAAGCTTTCTTT. This encodes CASTPGGTTEAFF.

The chain links TRBV6-5 to TRBJ1-6, with no clear D. The CDR3 totals 14 residues. Between the trimmed V and J ends, which lost 4 bases and 6 bases, there was a span of 10 bases. Germline assignment: CDR1 MNHEY and CDR2 SVGAGI. Here the CDR3 DNA reads TGTGCCAGCAGTTGGGGAGATTCTAATTCACCCCTCCACTTT. It translates to CASSWGDSNSPLHF.

The rearrangement uses TRBV30 and TRBJ2-7; D not resolved. Trimming stripped 7 bases from V and 1 base from J, with 8 bases between. The germline CDR1 and CDR2 sequences are GTSNPN and SVGIG (reference sequence). This CDR3 has 11 amino acids. Written as DNA, the CDR3 is TGTGCCTACAAGATTTCCTACGAGCAGTACTTC. Protein product: CAYKISYEQYF.

The V call is TRBV7-4, the J call TRBJ2-7, with TRBD2 as a possible D gene (5 bases). There are 16 residues in the CDR3. The V gene's germline CDR1 is SGHVT and CDR2 SQSDAQ. V was clipped by 4 bases and J by 6 bases, with 22 bases between them. The CDR3 loop is CASSSYAPPEGIEQYF. Written as DNA, the CDR3 is TGTGCCAGCAGCTCCTACGCACCCCCCGAGGGTATCGAGCAGTACTTC.

This clone was detected only a few times. The chain carries TRBV4-1 and TRBJ2-7; 7 nucleotides align to TRBD1. This CDR3 comprises 15 residues. With 1 base clipped from V and 2 bases from J, the junction kept 5 bases outside the gene matches. Looked up from germline, CDR1 is MGHRA and CDR2 is YSYEKL. The CDR3 here is CASSQASTGAYEQYF. CDR3 DNA: TGCGCCAGCAGCCAAGCTTCAACAGGGGCCTACGAGCAGTACTTC.